This is a list of T cell receptor beta chains from one sample in a study of blood T cells in healthy people across ages. TCRdb ran MiXCR on the 5' RACE reads and lists one entry per CDR3 protein. The sample includes 1.5 million to 2 million distinct CDR3 sequences, about 35% of them seen just once. Sequenced sample: blood. The receptor set was obtained from a woman aged 25 to 39 in good health. Each CDR3 is given with its conserved first and last residue. D genes are given only for firm matches. Size values are once, few and many counts, or a class for expanded clones, and some rows have none.

-,TRBV7-3,TRBJ1-5,-,TGTGCCAGCAGCTTAACGGGAGACAGAAACAACTTCTTTAGCAATCAGCCCCAGCATTTT,CASSLTGDRNNFFSNQPQHF
-,TRBV6-1,TRBJ2-5,few,TGTGCCAGCAGGGACCCCGGAGGGGAGGAGACCCAGTACTTC,CASRDPGGEETQYF
-,TRBV20-1,TRBJ1-2,-,TGCAGTGCTCTAATCGCACCCTATGGCTACACCTTC,CSALIAPYGYTF
TRBD2,TRBV29-1,TRBJ2-1,few,TGCAGCTCCCTGCCCGCGGGAGGGTCCTACAATGAGCAGTTCTTC,CSSLPAGGSYNEQFF
-,TRBV10-3,TRBJ2-5,-,TGTGCCATCAGTGAATCCCTCGGGAAGGGAAGGGGAGAGACCCAGTACTTC,CAISESLGKGRGETQYF
-,TRBV2,TRBJ2-3,-,TGTGCCAGCACCAGGGGACTCACAGATACGCAGTATTTT,CASTRGLTDTQYF
-,TRBV4-1,TRBJ1-2,many,TGCGCCAGCAGCCAAAACCCCCGCGGCAGCTACTATGGCTACACCTTC,CASSQNPRGSYYGYTF
-,TRBV10-3,TRBJ2-2,-,TGTGCCATCAGTGAGACGAGACAGGTGAACACCGGGGAGCTGTTTTTT,CAISETRQVNTGELFF
-,TRBV15,TRBJ2-1,few,TGTGCCACCAGCAGAGTTGGAAAATTCGATGAGCAGTTCTTC,CATSRVGKFDEQFF
-,TRBV30,TRBJ2-1,-,TGTGCCTGGAGCGCCGGGGCCAGCTCCTACAATGAGCAGTTCTTC,CAWSAGASSYNEQFF
TRBD2,TRBV20-1,TRBJ2-7,few,TGCAGTGCTACACCGCCAGTGGGGACTAGCGGGGGCCGGACCTACGAGCAGTACTTC,CSATPPVGTSGGRTYEQYF
-,TRBV27,TRBJ2-4,-,TGTGCCAGCAGTTCAATGGTAGCCAAAAACATTCAGTACTTC,CASSSMVAKNIQYF
-,TRBV20-1,TRBJ1-2,few,TGCAGTGGGGAGGACTATGGCTACACCTTC,CSGEDYGYTF
-,TRBV5-1,TRBJ1-1,-,TGCGCCAGCAGCTTGTGGGGTAGCTGGAACACTGAAGCTTTCTTT,CASSLWGSWNTEAFF
-,TRBV7-2,TRBJ2-1,few,TGTGCCAGCAGCTTAGAACTAGCCACTTACAATGAGCAGTTCTTC,CASSLELATYNEQFF
TRBD1,TRBV12-3/TRBV12-4,TRBJ2-3,-,TGTGCCAGCAGGGGGTCGACAGGGGGACGGTCAGATGCGCAGTATTTT,CASRGSTGGRSDAQYF
TRBD2,TRBV29-1,TRBJ2-5,-,TGCAGCGGGGAGGGACTAGGGAATGAGCAGTACTTC,CSGEGLGNEQYF
-,TRBV7-9,TRBJ1-5,-,TGTGCCAGCAACAAACCAGGTCAGCCCCAGCATTTT,CASNKPGQPQHF
-,TRBV5-5,TRBJ2-3,-,TGTGCCAGCAGCTTGGATTTAGCGAGCACAGATACGCAGTATTTT,CASSLDLASTDTQYF
-,TRBV30,TRBJ1-1,-,TGTGCCTGGACCCTCGACCTGAACACTGAAGCTTTCTTT,CAWTLDLNTEAFF
-,TRBV5-1,TRBJ2-7,many,TGCGCCAGCAGCATCGGGACGGTCACCTACGAGCAGTACTTC,CASSIGTVTYEQYF
-,TRBV14,TRBJ1-6,few,TGTGCCAGCAGCCGCAGAACCGGGACGGGAAACTCACCCCTCCACTTT,CASSRRTGTGNSPLHF